The next 31 T cell receptor beta chains were all read from a single sample in a study of blood T cell repertoires in COVID-19. Some clones are missing from TCRdb's copy, which holds only in-frame ones; the method was immunoSEQ multiplex PCR. The repertoire has about 74,000 clones, roughly four fifths of them found once; the top ten carry around 21%. Sequenced sample: peripheral blood. These receptors were taken from a man between 65 and 79 years old with acute or convalescent COVID-19.

J is TRBJ1-3 and V is TRBV6-2 or TRBV6-3, with D perhaps TRBD1 (5 bases). CDR3 length: 15 residues. Per the germline V gene, CDR1 is MNHEY and CDR2 is SVGEGT. The V and J ends lost 6 bases and 2 bases respectively, with 14 bases between them. The CDR3 protein is CASSLGGSPGNTIYF. The CDR3 region has the DNA TGTGCCAGCAGCCTTGGGGGGTCTCCTGGAAACACCATATATTTT.

The chain carries TRBV12-3 or TRBV12-4 and TRBJ2-3; the D gene is possibly TRBD1 (5 bases). Trimming pared 6 bases from V and 4 bases from J, leaving 11 bases between. The CDR3 spans 13 residues. As DNA, the CDR3 is TGTGCCAGCAGACTCGCAGGGTCAGATACGCAGTATTTT. Translating gives CASRLAGSDTQYF.

The table lists this clone with a few counts. The chain is built from TRBV13 and TRBJ2-3; weak D call: TRBD1 (5 bases). Germline V gene lookup returns CDR1 PRHDT and CDR2 FYEKMQ (reference sequence). CDR3 size: 14 residues. Trimming stripped 6 bases from V and 0 bases from J, with 10 bases between. CDR3 loop: CASRGQPSTDTQYF. The DNA for the CDR3 is TGTGCCAGCAGGGGGCAGCCAAGCACAGATACGCAGTATTTT.

The chain joins TRBV2 to TRBJ1-5, with TRBD1 matching 8 bases. CDR1 and CDR2 from the germline V gene are SNHLY and FYNNEI. With V trimmed by 0 bases and J by 3 bases, 7 bases remained unmatched. This CDR3 spans 17 amino acids. The CDR3 coding sequence is TGTGCCAGCAGTGAAGCTTTGGGACAGGCTCTCAATCAGCCCCAGCATTTT. Protein: CASSEALGQALNQPQHF. The full variable domain, completed using reference TRBV2 and TRBJ1-5, is EPEVTQTPSHQVTQMGQEVILRCVPISNHLYFYWYRQILGQKVEFLVSFYNNEISEKSEIFDDQFSVERPDGSNFTLKIRSTKLEDSAMYFCASSEALGQALNQPQHFGDGTRLSIL.

The CDR3: CAGSSANYGYTF. DNA of the CDR3: TGTGCCGGTTCGTCAGCTAACTATGGCTACACCTTC. This chain connects TRBV6-1 to TRBJ1-2; no reliable D call. The V gene lost 11 bases and the J gene lost 0 bases, with 10 bases spanning the gap. CDR1 is MNHNS, CDR2 SASEGT, per germline. The CDR3 is 12 amino acids.

The V and J genes are TRBV19 and TRBJ2-4, with D possibly being TRBD1 (5 bases). The CDR3 sequence is 15 residues long. V lost 5 bases, J lost 2 bases, and 13 bases lay in between. CDR1 and CDR2 (germline): LNHDA, SQIVND (reference sequence). CDR3 bases: TGTGCCAGTAGTGTCGACAGTCTATCCAAAAACATTCAGTACTTC. This codes for CASSVDSLSKNIQYF.

This clone was observed once. CDR3 loop: CASSYSTGLQPQHF. CDR3 sequence (DNA): TGTGCCAGCAGCTATTCGACAGGTCTTCAGCCCCAGCATTTT. V and J are TRBV5-8 and TRBJ1-5; tentative D call: TRBD1 (6 bases). CDR1 and CDR2 from the germline V gene are SGHTS and YDEGEE. The CDR3 contains 14 residues. The V and J ends lost 3 bases and 6 bases respectively, with 13 bases between them.

The rearrangement uses TRBV28 and TRBJ2-5; D is possibly TRBD1 (5 bases). The V gene lost 8 bases and the J gene lost 3 bases, with 13 bases spanning the gap. Germline CDR1 reads MDHEN; CDR2 reads SYDVKM. The CDR3 is 13 amino acids. CDR3 nucleotide sequence: TGTGCCAGCCAGGACCTGACAGAAGAGACCCAGTACTTC. Its translation: CASQDLTEETQYF.

The chain carries TRBV10-2 and TRBJ1-5; TRBD1 is a possible D gene (5 bases). The CDR3 contains 15 residues. Between the trimmed V and J ends, which lost 8 bases and 0 bases, there was a span of 14 bases. Germline CDR1 is WSHSY and CDR2 is SAAADI. In nucleotides, the CDR3 is TGCGCCAGCCGTACGGGGGGTGTTAGCAATCAGCCCCAGCATTTT. Protein: CASRTGGVSNQPQHF.

V is TRBV27 and J is TRBJ2-7; D gene ambiguous. This CDR3 contains 14 residues. CDR1 and CDR2 from the germline V gene are MNHEY and SMNVEV (reference sequence). The V end lost 5 bases, the J end lost 0 bases, and 11 bases lay between the germline ends. CDR3 bases: TGTGCCAGCAGTCTCACCGGGTCCTCCTACGAGCAGTACTTC. This codes for CASSLTGSSYEQYF.

The chain employs TRBV5-6 and TRBJ2-7; 7 bases align to TRBD1. Trimming cost V 4 bases and J 1 base; bases outside gene matches: 8. This CDR3 contains 15 residues. Looked up from germline, CDR1 is SGHDT and CDR2 is YYEEEE. Written as DNA, the CDR3 is TGTGCCAGCAGCCCCCGACAGGGATCATCCTACGAGCAGTACTTC. Translated, it gives CASSPRQGSSYEQYF.

This clone was seen a few times. This chain uses TRBV6-5 with TRBJ2-7, with 7 bases matching TRBD1. V was pared by 5 bases and J by 5 bases, with 12 bases of the junction left unmatched. The CDR3 runs 15 residues. The germline V gene has CDR1 MNHEY and CDR2 SVGAGI. The CDR3 here is CASSRRGQAGDEQYF. CDR3 coding DNA: TGTGCCAGCAGTCGGAGAGGACAGGCCGGGGACGAGCAGTACTTC.

The chain combines TRBV7-9 with TRBJ2-7; TRBD2 is a possible D gene (5 bases). The CDR3 length is 14 residues. The germline CDR1 and CDR2 sequences are SEHNR and FQNEAQ (reference sequence). The V gene lost 5 bases and the J gene lost 0 bases, with 11 bases spanning the gap. The chain's CDR3 is CASSPGSVSYEQYF. The CDR3 DNA reads as TGTGCCAGCAGCCCGGGGAGCGTCTCCTACGAGCAGTACTTC.

This clone was picked up one time. The chain employs TRBV28 and TRBJ1-1, with 8 bases matching TRBD1. Germline values: CDR1 MDHEN, CDR2 SYDVKM. The CDR3 extends over 14 amino acids. Losses at the gene ends were 4 bases for V and 9 bases for J; bases not matched to a gene: 10. In DNA, the CDR3 is TGTGCCAGCAGTTCATTTGGGGGACAGGAGCAAGCTTTCTTT. Translation gives CASSSFGGQEQAFF.

This rearrangement joins TRBV18 to TRBJ1-2; D unresolved. CDR1 and CDR2 from the germline V gene are KGHSH and LQKENI. The CDR3 runs 15 residues. V lost 0 bases to trimming and J lost 6 bases, with 14 bases between them. For the CDR3, the DNA is TGTGCCAGCTCACCACCTCCGGCGGCGAGCAATGGCTACACCTTC. This translates into CASSPPPAASNGYTF.

This clone has a single count. The V gene is TRBV4-3, the J gene TRBJ2-1; 12 bases fit TRBD2. Germline trimming cut 5 bases from V and 7 bases from J; bases unmatched to any gene: 9. The CDR3 is 16 amino acids. CDR1 and CDR2 (germline): LGHNA, YSLEER. This CDR3 is CASSTTSTSGRNEQFF. CDR3 in DNA: TGCGCCAGCAGCACGACTTCGACTAGCGGGAGAAATGAGCAGTTCTTC.

J is TRBJ2-1 and V is TRBV6-2 or TRBV6-3, with 9 bases lining up with TRBD2. Germline-derived CDR1 and CDR2 are MNHEY and SVGEGT. This CDR3 region has 16 residues. The trim removed 2 bases at V and 7 bases at J, leaving 9 bases unmatched. The CDR3: CASSYGRREGGNEQFF. CDR3 DNA sequence: TGTGCCAGCAGTTACGGGAGGCGGGAGGGGGGGAATGAGCAGTTCTTC.

The count of this clone is one. This rearrangement joins TRBV7-6 to TRBJ2-2; 13 positions match TRBD2. Germline V gives CDR1 SGHVS, CDR2 FNYEAQ. V shed 5 bases and J 1 base; nucleotides not matched to a gene: 7. The CDR3 has 18 amino acids. The CDR3 DNA reads TGTGCCAGCAGCCCGCGACTAGCGGGAGGAGGGAACACCGGGGAGCTGTTTTTT. Its protein product is CASSPRLAGGGNTGELFF.

This rearrangement joins TRBV18 to TRBJ2-7, with D perhaps TRBD2 (6 bases). The germline V and J ends were trimmed by 0 bases and 7 bases, with 13 bases remaining between them. The CDR3 consists of 14 residues. From germline, CDR1 is KGHSH and CDR2 LQKENI. As DNA, the CDR3 is TGTGCCAGCTCACCACCGACGGGGGTTATTGAGCAGTACTTC. Its protein product is CASSPPTGVIEQYF.

The V gene is TRBV4-2, the J gene TRBJ1-5, with D possibly TRBD1 on 5 matching bases. This CDR3 has 15 amino acids. Germline V gives CDR1 LGHNA, CDR2 YNFKEQ. Trimming left V 0 bases short and J 7 bases short, with 13 bases between. CDR3 DNA: TGTGCCAGCAGCCAAGATACGGGGGATAGCCAGCCCCAGCATTTT. This sequence encodes CASSQDTGDSQPQHF.

The gene calls are TRBV7-3 and TRBJ2-1, with D possibly being TRBD2 (6 bases). V shed 2 bases and J shed 10 bases, with 18 bases lying between them. CDR1 is SGHTA and CDR2 is FQGTGA in the germline V gene. The CDR3 spans 15 residues. CDR3 in DNA: TGTGCCAGCAGCTTATCGAGCGGGCAGTCTATGGAGCAGTTCTTC. Amino acids: CASSLSSGQSMEQFF.

The rearrangement joins TRBV7-9 to TRBJ2-2, with D unresolved. Between the trimmed V and J ends, which lost 2 bases and 5 bases, there was a span of 3 bases. The CDR3 runs to 12 residues. CDR1 and CDR2 (germline): SEHNR, FQNEAQ (reference sequence). CDR3 in amino acids: CASSLSTGELFF. CDR3 sequence (DNA): TGTGCCAGCAGCTTATCTACCGGGGAGCTGTTTTTT.

The chain employs TRBV2 and TRBJ1-5; D is ambiguous. V shed 6 bases and J shed 4 bases, with 16 bases lying between them. Germline V gene data show CDR1 as SNHLY and CDR2 as FYNNEI. CDR3 length equals 15 residues. Here the CDR3 DNA reads TGTGCCAGCAGCTTAATGGGCCATGGGAATCAGCCCCAGCATTTT. Translation: CASSLMGHGNQPQHF.

V and J are TRBV6-5 and TRBJ2-1; D remains unclear. In germline, CDR1 is MNHEY, CDR2 SVGAGI. V lost 6 bases to trimming and J lost 10 bases, with 19 bases between them. The length of the CDR3 is 14 residues. For the CDR3, the DNA is TGTGCCAGCAGCCTTTGGCCAGAAGTGGGCGAGCAGTTCTTC. It translates to CASSLWPEVGEQFF.

The chain joins TRBV5-1 to TRBJ2-1; 9 positions agree with TRBD1. The CDR3 has 15 residues. Unmatched junction bases numbered 3, after V lost 3 bases and J lost 2 bases. Germline V lookup: CDR1 SGHRS, CDR2 YFSETQ. The CDR3 DNA is TGCGCCAGCAGCTACACAGGGGGCACCTACAATGAGCAGTTCTTC. As protein: CASSYTGGTYNEQFF.

This clone was observed a handful of times. This rearrangement joins TRBV6-2 or TRBV6-3 to TRBJ1-5, with 9 bases that match TRBD1. CDR3 length equals 14 residues. V shed 6 bases, J shed 3 bases, and the junction held 3 bases outside the gene matches. Germline CDR1 MNHEY, CDR2 SVGEGT. DNA for the CDR3: TGTGCCAGCAGCCGGGACAGGGCCAATCAGCCCCAGCATTTT. As protein: CASSRDRANQPQHF.

The chain links TRBV4-1 to TRBJ1-1; D call uncertain. The CDR3 covers 15 residues. Trimming shortened V by 0 bases and J by 9 bases, and 17 bases separated the two germline ends. Germline CDR1 reads MGHRA; CDR2 reads YSYEKL. This CDR3 reads CASSQDRQTLEKAFF. The CDR3 bases are TGCGCCAGCAGCCAAGACCGGCAGACCCTAGAGAAAGCTTTCTTT.

The chain uses TRBV7-9 and TRBJ1-5, with D hard to call. V gave up 1 base and J gave up 6 bases, with 10 bases separating them. This CDR3 is 14 amino acids long. In germline, CDR1 is SEHNR, CDR2 FQNEAQ (reference sequence). The CDR3 reads CASSLGQSIQPQHF. CDR3 nucleotide sequence: TGTGCCAGCAGCTTAGGTCAGTCGATTCAGCCCCAGCATTTT.

The chain uses TRBV28 and TRBJ2-1; D is unclear. This CDR3 is 11 amino acids long. Germline V lookup: CDR1 MDHEN, CDR2 SYDVKM. V dropped 7 bases and J dropped 4 bases, with 5 bases sitting between them. The DNA of the CDR3 is TGTGCCAGCACCCTTTACAATGAGCAGTTCTTC. Its translation: CASTLYNEQFF.

The chain joins TRBV18 to TRBJ2-3; 8 positions match TRBD2. Germline V CDR1 and CDR2: KGHSH, LQKENI. This CDR3 region has 18 residues. Unmatched junction bases numbered 15, after V lost 0 bases and J lost 7 bases. CDR3 nucleotide sequence: TGTGCCAGCTCACCACCGCGAGCGACTAGCGCTGGGGAGTATACGCAGTATTTT. As protein: CASSPPRATSAGEYTQYF.

This chain joins TRBV25-1 and TRBJ2-7, with 8 bases matching TRBD1. The V segment lost 4 bases and the J segment 8 bases; nucleotides outside the gene matches: 7. CDR3 length: 13 residues. Germline lookup yields CDR1 MGHDK and CDR2 SYGVNS. The CDR3, as DNA: TGTGCCAGCAGTGGTTTCAGGGGGCCTCAGCAGTACTTC. Translation gives CASSGFRGPQQYF.